The 30 T cell receptor beta chains in this list originate from one sample, sequenced in a study of blood T cell repertoires in COVID-19. Sequencing was performed with immunoSEQ multiplex PCR; in TCRdb, only in-frame clones are kept and a portion is missing. The sample holds some 140,000 clones, 85% to 90% seen once. What was sequenced was peripheral blood. The origin of the receptors is a human donor in a cohort sampled during active COVID-19.

The CDR3 spells CASSATGGGISGELFF. CDR3 nucleotide sequence: TGTGCCAGCAGCGCTACCGGAGGCGGGATTAGCGGGGAGCTGTTTTTT. The chain has TRBV9 and TRBJ2-2; tentative D call: TRBD2 (6 bases). V lost 3 bases, J lost 7 bases, and 19 bases lay in between. Germline CDR1 is SGDLS and CDR2 is YYNGEE. This CDR3 has 16 residues.

The rearrangement links TRBV6-2 or TRBV6-3 to TRBJ2-7, with D unclear. Per the germline V gene, CDR1 is MNHEY and CDR2 is SVGEGT. The V and J ends lost 2 bases and 2 bases respectively, with 13 bases between them. This CDR3 comprises 15 residues. The CDR3 region has the DNA TGTGCCAGCAGTTACCCTGCGGTCCCAACCTACGAGCAGTACGTC. It encodes CASSYPAVPTYEQYV.

The rearrangement uses TRBV30 and TRBJ2-2; no definite D call. This CDR3 has 13 amino acids. Germline loops: CDR1 GTSNPN, CDR2 SVGIG (reference sequence). The V gene lost 1 base and the J gene lost 14 bases, with 17 bases spanning the gap. CDR3 protein: CAWSAVGTFILFF. The CDR3 DNA reads as TGTGCCTGGAGTGCGGTGGGCACCTTTATTCTGTTTTTT.

V gene TRBV15 combines with J gene TRBJ1-1; a weak D match, TRBD1 (6 bases). The V end lost 7 bases, the J end lost 0 bases, and 9 bases lay between the germline ends. The CDR3 totals 13 residues. Germline-derived CDR1 and CDR2 are LNHNV and YYDKDF (reference sequence). In DNA form, the CDR3 reads TGTGCCACCAATGGGGGCATGAACACTGAAGCTTTCTTT. Translation: CATNGGMNTEAFF. The whole variable domain, remainder taken from reference TRBV15 and TRBJ1-1, is DAMVIQNPRYQVTQFGKPVTLSCSQTLNHNVMYWYQQKSSQAPKLLFHYYDKDFNNEADTPDNFQSRRPNTSFCFLDIRSPGLGDTAMYLCATNGGMNTEAFFGQGTRLTVV.

The chain is built from TRBV13 and TRBJ2-1; 10 bases are shared with TRBD2. This CDR3 is 14 amino acids long. V lost 5 bases, J lost 8 bases, and 6 bases stayed unmatched. CDR1 is PRHDT, CDR2 FYEKMQ, per germline (reference sequence). The CDR3 DNA follows: TGTGCCAGCAGCCCAGCGGGAGGGCCGCATGAGCAGTTCTTC. The encoded protein is CASSPAGGPHEQFF.

The chain links TRBV7-3 to TRBJ2-3; 14 bases agree with TRBD2. Unmatched junction bases numbered 12, after V lost 1 base and J lost 3 bases. The CDR3 length is 20 residues. Germline V gene sequence: CDR1 SGHTA, CDR2 FQGTGA. The CDR3 sequence is CASSLKGTSGGVPRTDTQYF. CDR3 sequence (DNA): TGTGCCAGCAGCTTAAAGGGGACTAGCGGGGGCGTCCCAAGAACAGATACGCAGTATTTT.

This clone occurred a few times. The chain has TRBV7-2 and TRBJ1-5, with D unresolved. Trimming removed 3 bases from V and 3 bases from J, with 6 bases in between. The V gene's germline CDR1 is SGHTA and CDR2 FQGNSA. This CDR3 has 13 residues. The CDR3 DNA reads TGTGCCAGCAGCTTGGCCTTCAATCAGCCCCAGCATTTT. Translation gives CASSLAFNQPQHF.

V gene TRBV24-1 combines with J gene TRBJ1-5, with 8 bases matching TRBD1. Germline loops: CDR1 KGHDR, CDR2 SFDVKD. The CDR3 runs 14 residues. The V segment lost 3 bases and the J segment 7 bases; nucleotides outside the gene matches: 4. The CDR3 DNA reads TGTGCCACCAGTGATCGGACAGGGATACAGCCCCAGCATTTT. Residues: CATSDRTGIQPQHF.

A single count supports this clone. The V call is TRBV5-4, the J call TRBJ2-7, with 7 bases aligning to TRBD2. From germline, CDR1 is SGHNT and CDR2 YYREEE (reference sequence). This CDR3 contains 17 residues. V lost 0 bases to trimming and J lost 3 bases; unmatched junction nucleotides: 12. This chain's CDR3 is CASSLGPMDRGGYEQYF. CDR3 nucleotides: TGTGCCAGCAGCTTGGGACCGATGGACCGCGGGGGCTACGAGCAGTACTTC.

This chain joins TRBV30 and TRBJ2-1; 10 nucleotides agree with TRBD2. Germline assignment: CDR1 GTSNPN and CDR2 SVGIG (reference sequence). V lost 2 bases to trimming and J lost 8 bases; unmatched junction nucleotides: 6. This CDR3 has 14 residues. CDR3 residues: CAWSPGLAVDEQFF. The CDR3 DNA sequence: TGTGCCTGGAGTCCCGGACTAGCGGTGGATGAGCAGTTCTTC.

In its sample, this clone was seen a few times. The gene calls are TRBV12-3 or TRBV12-4 and TRBJ2-3; TRBD2 agrees at 9 bases. J lost 4 bases, V lost 8 bases, and 4 bases had no gene match. The CDR3 runs 13 residues. CDR3 coding DNA: TGTGCCAGCTTAGCGGGGGATTCAGATACGCAGTATTTT. Amino acids: CASLAGDSDTQYF.

A few counts support this clone. The chain joins TRBV5-6 to TRBJ1-6; D is undetermined. Trimming removed 5 bases from V and 6 bases from J, with 18 bases in between. The CDR3 consists of 16 residues. CDR1 and CDR2 from the germline V gene are SGHDT and YYEEEE. This chain's CDR3 is CASRSLVVGVNSPLHF. The DNA of the CDR3 is TGTGCCAGCAGATCACTAGTGGTCGGAGTTAATTCACCCCTCCACTTT.

The CDR3 DNA is TGTGCCAGCAGCATAGGAGCAGGCGAGCAGTACGTC. Amino acid sequence: CASSIGAGEQYV. The chain recombines TRBV11-2 with TRBJ2-7; D uncertain. Germline CDR1 reads SGHAT; CDR2 reads FQNNGV. V was pared by 5 bases and J by 6 bases, with 11 bases between. This CDR3 is built from 12 residues.

The chain employs TRBV6-5 and TRBJ2-5, with 10 bases matching TRBD1. CDR3 length equals 13 residues. Germline V gene data show CDR1 as MNHEY and CDR2 as SVGAGI. V trimming: 6 bases; J trimming: 7 bases; junction bases outside the gene matches: 5. For the CDR3, the DNA is TGTGCCAGCAGCAATGGACAGGGGGGGACCCAGTACTTC. This encodes CASSNGQGGTQYF.

The V gene is TRBV6-5, the J gene TRBJ1-6, with 9 bases lining up with TRBD1. CDR3 length: 14 amino acids. Germline CDR1 reads MNHEY; CDR2 reads SVGAGI. V shed 6 bases and J 9 bases; nucleotides not matched to a gene: 6. CDR3 DNA: TGTGCCAGCAGCTGGGACAGGGCAGCTTCACCCCTCCACTTT. As protein: CASSWDRAASPLHF.

The chain combines TRBV7-8 with TRBJ2-7, with TRBD1 matching over 9 bases. The CDR3 is made up of 13 amino acids. CDR1 and CDR2 (germline): SGHVS, FQNEAQ. V was pared by 3 bases and J by 10 bases, with 7 bases of the junction left unmatched. CDR3 region: CASSLGTGTFQYF. The CDR3 region has the DNA TGTGCCAGCAGCTTGGGGACAGGGACGTTTCAGTACTTC.

The rearrangement links TRBV3-1 (or the pseudogene TRBV3-2) to TRBJ2-5, with TRBD1 identical over 7 bases. With V trimmed by 4 bases and J by 2 bases, 1 base remained unmatched. The CDR3 extends over 13 amino acids. Germline V CDR1 and CDR2: LGHDT, YNNKEL (reference sequence). The CDR3 nucleotides are TGTGCCAGCAGCCGACAGGGACAAGAGACCCAGTACTTC. Translation: CASSRQGQETQYF.

This chain links TRBV11-1 with TRBJ1-2; D is undetermined. Germline CDR1 is SGHAT and CDR2 is FQDESV (reference sequence). With 5 bases removed from V and 6 bases from J, the gap between germline ends came to 16 bases. This CDR3 contains 14 residues. The CDR3 nucleotides are TGTGCCAGCAGCCCGGCGGGAGGGATTCATGGCTACACCTTC. As protein: CASSPAGGIHGYTF.

The gene calls are TRBV7-2 and TRBJ1-1; D is perhaps TRBD1 (6 bases). The V end lost 3 bases, the J end lost 3 bases, and 11 bases lay between the germline ends. The CDR3 loop spans 14 amino acids. Germline loops: CDR1 SGHTA, CDR2 FQGNSA. The CDR3 bases are TGTGCCAGCAGCTTGAACAGGGTTGACACTGAAGCTTTCTTT. It translates to CASSLNRVDTEAFF.

The rearrangement uses TRBV11-2 and TRBJ1-2; possibly TRBD1 for D (6 bases). From germline, CDR1 is SGHAT and CDR2 FQNNGV. V was pared by 5 bases and J by 1 base, with 17 bases between. This CDR3 is built from 16 residues. The CDR3 sequence: CASSQFGQGLNYGYTF. DNA of the CDR3: TGTGCCAGCAGCCAATTTGGGCAGGGGCTTAACTATGGCTACACCTTC. The whole variable domain, filled in from reference TRBV11-2 and TRBJ1-2, reads EAGVAQSPRYKIIEKRQSVAFWCNPISGHATLYWYQQILGQGPKLLIQFQNNGVVDDSQLPKDRFSAERLKGVDSTLKIQPAKLEDSAVYLCASSQFGQGLNYGYTFGSGTRLTVV.

CDR3 protein: CASRGQGTSPTYEQYF. The DNA for the CDR3 is TGTGCCAGCAGAGGGCAGGGGACTAGCCCAACCTACGAGCAGTACTTC. This chain connects TRBV11-3 to TRBJ2-7; 9 bases line up with TRBD2. The ends lost 6 bases at V and 2 bases at J; junction bases unmatched: 11. This CDR3 comprises 16 residues. Per germline, CDR1 SGHNT and CDR2 YENEEA. Looking up the rest from reference TRBV11-3 and TRBJ2-7 gives the full variable domain: EAGVVQSPRYKIIEKKQPVAFWCNPISGHNTLYWYLQNLGQGPELLIRYENEEAVDDSQLPKDRFSAERLKGVDSTLKIQPAELGDSAVYLCASRGQGTSPTYEQYFGPGTRLTVT.

The V gene is TRBV6-5, the J gene TRBJ2-3; 7 positions match TRBD1. CDR1 is MNHEY, CDR2 SVGAGI, per germline. This CDR3 is 14 amino acids long. The V gene end was trimmed by 6 bases and the J gene end by 3 bases; junction bases not matched to a gene: 6. The CDR3 DNA reads as TGTGCCAGCAGCCGACAGGGTTCGACAGATACGCAGTATTTT. The encoded protein is CASSRQGSTDTQYF.

This clone was counted once. This chain links TRBV9 with TRBJ2-1; TRBD2 agrees at 10 bases. The V and J ends lost 0 bases and 6 bases, in that order; junction bases with no gene match: 3. The CDR3 runs to 15 residues. Per the germline V gene, CDR1 is SGDLS and CDR2 is YYNGEE. CDR3: CASSVDLAGANEQFF. CDR3 DNA sequence: TGTGCCAGCAGCGTAGACCTAGCGGGAGCCAATGAGCAGTTCTTC.

A few counts support this clone. This rearrangement joins TRBV6-5 to TRBJ1-1, with D possibly being TRBD1 (5 bases). Trimming removed 7 bases at V and 5 bases at J, with 8 bases between. The CDR3 sequence is 11 residues long. Germline CDR1 reads MNHEY; CDR2 reads SVGAGI. CDR3 nucleotide sequence: TGTGCCAGCACTAAGGGGACTGAAGCTTTCTTT. Protein: CASTKGTEAFF.

V usage is TRBV29-1 and J usage is TRBJ1-6; 10 bases align to TRBD1. CDR1 is SQVTM and CDR2 is ANQGSEA in the germline V gene. Trimming at V came to 6 bases and at J to 7 bases, leaving 6 bases not matched to a gene. This CDR3 contains 14 residues. This CDR3 reads CSVLTGGLNSPLHF. The CDR3 DNA reads as TGCAGCGTACTGACAGGGGGCTTGAATTCACCCCTCCACTTT.

The gene calls are TRBV7-6 and TRBJ2-1; TRBD2 agrees at 7 bases. Germline V gene data show CDR1 as SGHVS and CDR2 as FNYEAQ. The CDR3 runs to 16 residues. Trimming took 8 bases from V and 2 from J; bases not matched to a gene: 12. DNA for the CDR3: TGTGCCAGCGGCCGCCGGGGGGATAGCCCCTACAATGAGCAGTTCTTC. It translates to CASGRRGDSPYNEQFF.

The chain employs TRBV21-1 and TRBJ2-7; TRBD2, as called in the table, went unchecked against the DNA. TRBV21-1 is a documented pseudogene. The CDR3 runs to 14 residues. CDR3 DNA sequence: TGTGCCAGCAACCGACTAGCGGGGGTATACGAGCAGTACGTC. This gives the protein CASNRLAGVYEQYV.

The rearrangement joins TRBV10-3 to TRBJ1-2, with D possibly matching TRBD1 (6 bases). This CDR3 is 19 amino acids long. The V and J ends lost 5 bases and 2 bases respectively, with 27 bases between them. CDR1 is ENHRY, CDR2 SYGVKD, per germline. CDR3 residues: CAISSRTATIFATNYGYTF. The CDR3 coding sequence is TGTGCCATCAGTTCCCGGACAGCCACGATATTTGCTACAAACTATGGCTACACCTTC.

Notes on this clone: One junction end does not reproduce the germline sequence, and a read error may be involved. The J gene is TRBJ2-3, the V gene TRBV3-1 (or the pseudogene TRBV3-2); 7 bases align to TRBD1. The CDR3 length is 13 residues. From germline, CDR1 is LGHDT and CDR2 YNNKEL (reference sequence). The CDR3 DNA reads TGTGCCAGCAGCCAGACCTGGACAGGTACGCAGTATTTT. Its translation is CASSQTWTGTQYF.

The V gene is TRBV15, the J gene TRBJ1-4, with TRBD1 as a possible D gene (6 bases). This CDR3 contains 15 residues. Germline lookup yields CDR1 LNHNV and CDR2 YYDKDF (reference sequence). V was cut by 3 bases and J by 6 bases, with 14 bases left in between. The chain's CDR3 is CATSRGGAGDEKLFF. Here the CDR3 DNA reads TGTGCCACCAGCAGGGGGGGGGCAGGAGATGAAAAACTGTTTTTT.